The sequence of this T cell receptor (beta chain) was determined in a study of blood T cell repertoires in COVID-19. Study-level information: Sites across the United States, Italy and Spain contributed samples from acute and convalescent COVID-19.

This clone was counted a single time. TCRdb's copy holds only in-frame clones and misses some; the assay was immunoSEQ multiplex PCR. Counted here are about 80,000 clones, 82% occurring once; the ten biggest clones make up 12%. The source of this sequence is a man at least 80 years old with acute or convalescent COVID-19. Sequenced: peripheral blood.

As DNA, the CDR3 is TGTGCTAGTGCTTCTTGGGCGGGGGGGATGGATACGCAGTATTTT. This encodes CASASWAGGMDTQYF. J is TRBJ2-3 and V is TRBV12-5; 9 bases agree with TRBD2. CDR1 LGHNT and CDR2 FRNRAP come from the germline V gene. This CDR3 has 15 amino acids. Trimming took 7 bases from V and 6 from J; bases not matched to a gene: 11.